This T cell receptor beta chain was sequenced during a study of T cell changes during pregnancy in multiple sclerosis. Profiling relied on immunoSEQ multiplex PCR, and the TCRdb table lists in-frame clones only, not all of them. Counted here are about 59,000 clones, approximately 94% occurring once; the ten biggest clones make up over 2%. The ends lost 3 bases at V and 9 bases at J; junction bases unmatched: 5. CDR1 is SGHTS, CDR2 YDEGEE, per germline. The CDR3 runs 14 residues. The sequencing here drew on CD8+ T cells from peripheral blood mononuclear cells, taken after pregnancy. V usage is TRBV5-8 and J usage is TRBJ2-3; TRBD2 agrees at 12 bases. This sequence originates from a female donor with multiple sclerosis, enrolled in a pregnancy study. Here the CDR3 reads CASSSLTSGRTQYF. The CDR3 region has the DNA TGTGCCAGCAGCTCCCTGACTAGCGGGAGAACGCAGTATTTT. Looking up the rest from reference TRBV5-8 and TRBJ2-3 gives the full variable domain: EAGVTQSPTHLIKTRGQQATLRCSPISGHTSVYWYQQALGLGLQFLLWYDEGEERNRGNFPPRFSGRQFPNYSSELNVNALELEDSALYLCASSSLTSGRTQYFGPGTRLTVL.